A selection of T cell receptor beta chains follows, all from one sample in a study of vaccination effects on CD4 cells after COVID-19. Repertoires were generated with immunoSEQ multiplex PCR, while TCRdb's copy carries only in-frame clones and drops some. The sample consists of approximately 26,000 clones, approximately 80% of them appearing once. The antigens for these receptors are not known. The sequenced sample was CD4+ T cells from PBMCs cultured with HCoV-NL63 spike peptides, obtained before COVID-19 vaccination. These receptors all come from a human donor who had a prior SARS-CoV-2 infection. Each CDR3 is given with its conserved first and last residue. D genes are given only for firm matches. Clone size, where shown, is once, few, many, or a class for clones that have expanded.

. | TRBJ2-3 | TRBV5-1 | TRBD2 | TGCGCCAGCAGCTTGGAAGCCACGGGGGGTGGGATCGGTGGTACGCAGTATTTT | CASSLEATGGGIGGTQYF
. | TRBJ1-6 | TRBV2 | . | TGTGCCACCCAAAACGTACAGAACAATTCACCCCTCCACTTT | CATQNVQNNSPLHF
. | TRBJ2-5 | TRBV28 | . | TGTGCCAGCAGTTCAGGCTTTGTGGGCAAAGAGACCCAGTACTTC | CASSSGFVGKETQYF
. | TRBJ2-3 | TRBV6-2/TRBV6-3 | . | TGTGCCAGCAGTTACTCTTCAGGGTCGACAGATACGCAGTATTTT | CASSYSSGSTDTQYF
. | TRBJ1-3 | TRBV11-2 | . | TGTGCCAGCAGCTTGTTTGGTCAGGAGTCTGGAAACACCATATATTTT | CASSLFGQESGNTIYF
. | TRBJ1-2 | TRBV29-1 | . | TGCAGCGTGGCCATGGGGTGGGCTAACTATGGCTACACCTTC | CSVAMGWANYGYTF
. | TRBJ1-1 | TRBV7-2 | TRBD1 | TGTGCCAGCAGCCTTCAAGGGGACAGAGACACTGAAGCTTTCTTT | CASSLQGDRDTEAFF
. | TRBJ2-1 | TRBV2 | TRBD2 | TGTGCCAGCAGTGAAGGACTAGCGGGGTACAATGAGCAGTTCTTC | CASSEGLAGYNEQFF
. | TRBJ1-2 | TRBV4-3 | . | TGCGCCAGCAGCCAAGATTTAGGGAGAGTGGGCTATGGCTACACCTTC | CASSQDLGRVGYGYTF
. | TRBJ2-5 | TRBV7-9 | . | TGTGCCAGCAGCTTAGTTGGGACCACAATTCAAGAGACCCAGTACTTC | CASSLVGTTIQETQYF
medium-sized | TRBJ2-7 | TRBV4-1 | . | TGCGCCAGCAGCCAAGATCAGGGAATGGTGCAGTACTTC | CASSQDQGMVQYF
few | TRBJ2-5 | TRBV30 | . | TGTGCCTGGAGTGGTGTAGACAGGGAGACCCAGTACTTC | CAWSGVDRETQYF
few | TRBJ2-3 | TRBV5-4 | TRBD2 | TGTGCCAGCAGCACCGGACTAGCGGGGGGCACAGATACGCAGTATTTT | CASSTGLAGGTDTQYF
. | TRBJ1-1 | TRBV29-1 | . | TGCAGCGTTGGGGCCCCACAGGACACTGAAGCTTTCTTT | CSVGAPQDTEAFF
. | TRBJ2-2 | TRBV5-8 | TRBD2 | TGTGCCAGCAGCGCGGGACTAGCGGTGAACACCGGGGAGCTGTTTTTT | CASSAGLAVNTGELFF
. | TRBJ1-5 | TRBV19 | TRBD1 | TGTGCCAGTAGTATAGATCAACAGGGGCTAGGTGGCAATCAGCCCCAGCATTTT | CASSIDQQGLGGNQPQHF
. | TRBJ2-2 | TRBV30 | . | TGTGCCTGGAGTTCCTGGACCTATCGGGATACCGGGGAGCTGTTTTTT | CAWSSWTYRDTGELFF
. | TRBJ2-1 | TRBV9 | TRBD2 | TGTGCCAGCAGCGCAAGGCTAGCGGGCGGCTATGAGCAGTTCTTC | CASSARLAGGYEQFF
. | TRBJ1-2 | TRBV6-5 | TRBD1 | TGTGCCAGCAGTCTTGGACAGGGCGGTGGCTACACCTTC | CASSLGQGGGYTF
. | TRBJ2-3 | TRBV4-1 | TRBD2 | TGCGCCAGCAGCCAACCGACTAGCGGAAGCACAGATACGCAGTATTTT | CASSQPTSGSTDTQYF
. | TRBJ2-2 | TRBV7-3 | . | TGTGCCAGCAGCCCCCAGGGGTCTCTAACCGGGGAGCTGTTTTTT | CASSPQGSLTGELFF
few | TRBJ2-7 | TRBV15 | . | TGTGCCACCAGCAGAGCGTCCAGGGGTGACGAGCAGTACTTC | CATSRASRGDEQYF
. | TRBJ2-5 | TRBV6-5 | TRBD2 | TGTGCCAGCAGTAGACGGGGGGGGGAGGAGACCCAGTACTTC | CASSRRGGEETQYF
. | TRBJ2-7 | TRBV27 | TRBD1 | TGTGCCAGCAGTTTGCTTCGGACAGGGGGCACCCACGAGCAGTACTTC | CASSLLRTGGTHEQYF
. | TRBJ1-5 | TRBV6-6 | . | TGTGCCAGCAGGAAACAGGGAGGCAATCAGCCCCAGCATTTT | CASRKQGGNQPQHF
. | TRBJ1-2 | TRBV2 | . | TGTGCCAGCAGCCCTGGGCTGGGGAGAGATGGCTACACCTTC | CASSPGLGRDGYTF
. | TRBJ2-5 | TRBV6-5 | . | TGTGCCACCACACAAGAAGAGACCCAGTACTTC | CATTQEETQYF
. | TRBJ1-6 | TRBV2 | TRBD1 | TGTGCCAGCAGGGGGGACAGTAATTCACCCCTCCACTTT | CASRGDSNSPLHF
. | TRBJ2-3 | TRBV3-1/TRBV3-2 | . | TGTGCCAGCAGCCGGAGACAGCGCGCAGATACGCAGTATTTT | CASSRRQRADTQYF
. | TRBJ2-3 | TRBV19 | TRBD2 | TGTGCCAGTAGTATTCATCCGGGACTAGCGGGGGGATTTACAGATACGCAGTATTTT | CASSIHPGLAGGFTDTQYF
. | TRBJ1-6 | TRBV2 | TRBD1 | TGTGCCAGCAGTGAGGGGGCCAGGGGGCTTCGTAATTCACCCCTCCACTTT | CASSEGARGLRNSPLHF
few | TRBJ1-1 | TRBV6-5 | . | TGTGCCAGCAGTTACTCGGACCAGTCCTCGGGAGCTTTCTTT | CASSYSDQSSGAFF
. | TRBJ2-3 | TRBV15 | TRBD2 | TGTGCCACCAGCAGAGGAGTGAGCGGGGGCACAGATACGCAGTATTTT | CATSRGVSGGTDTQYF
. | TRBJ1-1 | TRBV6-1 | . | TGTGCCAGCAGTGAAAGGGAGAACACTGAAGCTTTCTTT | CASSERENTEAFF
once | TRBJ2-1 | TRBV7-9 | . | TGTGCCAGCAGCACCGCAGCGGGCTCCTACAATGAGCAGTTCTTC | CASSTAAGSYNEQFF
. | TRBJ2-7 | TRBV5-1 | . | TGCGCCAGCAGCTCCCTTCCCGGGAGATACGAGCAGTACTTC | CASSSLPGRYEQYF
few | TRBJ1-2 | TRBV6-5 | . | TGTGCCAGCAGTTATTGGCGGGTTTATGGCTACACCTTC | CASSYWRVYGYTF
. | TRBJ1-2 | TRBV6-5 | TRBD1 | TGTGCCAGCAGAAGGACAGGGGGCGATGGCTACACCTTC | CASRRTGGDGYTF
once | TRBJ2-1 | TRBV5-1 | . | TGCGCCAGCAGCTTCATCCCGGGGGAGAACAATGAGCAGTTCTTC | CASSFIPGENNEQFF
. | TRBJ1-2 | TRBV19 | . | TGTGCCAGTAGCCCCAGTGGTACCAAGGGAGTTGGCTACACCTTC | CASSPSGTKGVGYTF
. | TRBJ2-1 | TRBV10-3 | . | TGTGCCATCCTTGAGCCTGAAGGGGGTGAGCAGTTCTTC | CAILEPEGGEQFF